The next 26 T cell receptor beta chains were all read from a single sample in a study of control samples from healthy donors and cancer patients. TCRdb's table, derived via immunoSEQ multiplex PCR, lists solely in-frame clones and lacks some. The data show over 75,000 clones, around four fifths seen once. Sequencing was done on a sample of blood. These receptor sequences come from a man aged 25 to 40 in good health.

The V call is TRBV11-2, the J call TRBJ1-1, with TRBD1 matching over 7 bases. Germline V gives CDR1 SGHAT, CDR2 FQNNGV. Unmatched junction bases numbered 2, after V lost 1 base and J lost 0 bases. The CDR3 totals 15 residues. CDR3 residues: CASSLVTGVNTEAFF. CDR3 DNA: TGTGCCAGCAGCTTAGTCACAGGGGTGAACACTGAAGCTTTCTTT. Full variable domain (missing parts from reference TRBV11-2 and TRBJ1-1): EAGVAQSPRYKIIEKRQSVAFWCNPISGHATLYWYQQILGQGPKLLIQFQNNGVVDDSQLPKDRFSAERLKGVDSTLKIQPAKLEDSAVYLCASSLVTGVNTEAFFGQGTRLTVV.

The chain combines TRBV20-1 with TRBJ1-2; no definite D call. The CDR3 length is 12 residues. Trimming shortened V by 3 bases and J by 5 bases, and 10 bases separated the two germline ends. Per germline, CDR1 DFQATT and CDR2 SNEGSKA (reference sequence). CDR3 sequence: CSASTEDYGYTF. In DNA form, the CDR3 reads TGCAGTGCTAGTACTGAGGATTATGGCTACACCTTC.

CDR3 coding DNA: TGTGCCATCAGTGCGGGACAGGGTAACTATGGCTACACCTTC. Translation: CAISAGQGNYGYTF. The V call is TRBV10-3, the J call TRBJ1-2; 9 nucleotides match TRBD1. After removal of 4 bases from V and 1 base from J, the junction contained 1 base not matched to a gene. CDR1 and CDR2 (germline): ENHRY, SYGVKD. This CDR3 has 14 residues.

This chain uses TRBV5-1 with TRBJ2-3; D gene uncertain. With 3 bases removed from V and 0 bases from J, the gap between germline ends came to 8 bases. The germline V gene encodes CDR1 SGHRS and CDR2 YFSETQ. The CDR3 sequence is 14 residues long. CDR3 bases: TGCGCCAGCAGCTCTTCACCTAGCACAGATACGCAGTATTTT. Its translation: CASSSSPSTDTQYF.

The chain recombines TRBV6-5 with TRBJ1-1; the match to TRBD1 covers 10 bases. Trimming took 6 bases from V and 4 from J; bases not matched to a gene: 2. CDR1 and CDR2 from the germline V gene are MNHEY and SVGAGI. The CDR3 runs 13 residues. CDR3 sequence: CASRGDRGTEAFF. The CDR3, as DNA: TGTGCCAGCAGGGGGGACAGGGGCACTGAAGCTTTCTTT.

The chain is built from TRBV10-3 and TRBJ2-7; tentative D call: TRBD2 (6 bases). Trimming stripped 7 bases from V and 4 bases from J, with 11 bases between. CDR1 is ENHRY, CDR2 SYGVKD, per germline. CDR3 length: 12 residues. CDR3: CAIKGGSYEQYF. The CDR3 coding sequence is TGTGCCATCAAGGGAGGTTCATACGAGCAGTACTTC.

The rearrangement uses TRBV19 and TRBJ1-6, with a tentative D call TRBD1 (5 bases). V was shortened by 6 bases and J by 5 bases, with 14 bases between the two germline ends. Germline V gives CDR1 LNHDA, CDR2 SQIVND (reference sequence). The CDR3 is made up of 15 amino acids. Here the CDR3 reads CASSPGGGDNSPLHF. The CDR3 nucleotides are TGTGCCAGTAGCCCCGGGGGAGGGGATAATTCACCCCTCCACTTT.

This chain joins TRBV20-1 and TRBJ2-2; 7 bases align to TRBD2. The germline gives CDR1 DFQATT, CDR2 SNEGSKA (reference sequence). CDR3 size: 16 residues. V shed 3 bases and J 0 bases; nucleotides not matched to a gene: 7. CDR3 DNA: TGCAGTGCTAGTCGGCGGGGGACGACGAACACCGGGGAGCTGTTTTTT. Protein: CSASRRGTTNTGELFF.

The gene calls are TRBV7-9 and TRBJ1-2; weak D call: TRBD1 (6 bases). This CDR3 has 15 amino acids. CDR1 is SEHNR, CDR2 FQNEAQ, per germline (reference sequence). The V end lost 3 bases, the J end lost 2 bases, and 13 bases lay between the germline ends. In DNA, the CDR3 is TGTGCCAGCAGCTTGGAAAGGGGACACAACTATGGCTACACCTTC. This encodes CASSLERGHNYGYTF.

The chain joins TRBV30 to TRBJ1-3; no clear D gene. The germline gives CDR1 GTSNPN, CDR2 SVGIG (reference sequence). The CDR3 has 15 amino acids. Trimming removed 3 bases at V and 4 bases at J, with 16 bases between. DNA of the CDR3: TGTGCCTGGAGCTACCCTCGGGCAGGAGGAAACACCATATATTTT. Its translation: CAWSYPRAGGNTIYF.

In DNA form, the CDR3 reads TGTGCCAGCAGCTTAGACTTAGGACAGCCGAACGATTCACCCCTCCACTTT. It yields the protein CASSLDLGQPNDSPLHF. The V call is TRBV7-6, the J call TRBJ1-6, with D possibly matching TRBD1 (6 bases). Germline loops: CDR1 SGHVS, CDR2 FNYEAQ. The V end was cut by 1 base, the J end by 8 bases, with 18 bases between. CDR3 length: 17 amino acids. The entire variable domain, with the rest obtained from reference TRBV7-6 and TRBJ1-6, is as follows: GAGVSQSPRYKVTKRGQDVALRCDPISGHVSLYWYRQALGQGPEFLTYFNYEAQQDKSGLPNDRFSAERPEGSISTLTIQRTEQRDSAMYRCASSLDLGQPNDSPLHFGNGTRLTVT.

The DNA for the CDR3 is TGCGCCAGCAGCCAAAATATAGGCCTCCAAGAGACCCAGTACTTC. Its protein is CASSQNIGLQETQYF. V and J are TRBV5-1 and TRBJ2-5; D gene unclear. Looked up from germline, CDR1 is SGHRS and CDR2 is YFSETQ. The CDR3 runs 15 residues. Trimming stripped 4 bases from V and 1 base from J, with 14 bases between.

The chain links TRBV28 to TRBJ1-2; D might be TRBD1 (5 bases). Trimming left V 11 bases short and J 8 bases short, with 18 bases between. The germline V gene has CDR1 MDHEN and CDR2 SYDVKM. The CDR3 runs 12 residues. The CDR3 region has the DNA TGTGCCGCGGGCGGACACGTGGTCGGCTACACCTTC. It yields the protein CAAGGHVVGYTF.

This clone was seen a handful of times. The chain employs TRBV29-1 and TRBJ2-5, with D unresolved. CDR1 SQVTM and CDR2 ANQGSEA come from the germline V gene. V lost 4 bases and J 2 bases, leaving 11 bases between the germline ends. The CDR3 length is 13 residues. Written as DNA, the CDR3 is TGCAGCGTTGTAAACCTGATTCAAGAGACCCAGTACTTC. Translated: CSVVNLIQETQYF.

The rearrangement joins TRBV7-2 to TRBJ2-7; D unclear. The CDR3 is 13 amino acids. The V gene lost 5 bases and the J gene lost 6 bases, with 14 bases spanning the gap. Germline V CDR1 and CDR2: SGHTA, FQGNSA. The CDR3 is CASSPDVQTEQYF. The CDR3 DNA is TGTGCCAGCAGCCCAGATGTACAAACCGAGCAGTACTTC.

J is TRBJ1-1 and V is TRBV12-3 or TRBV12-4; no firm D call. This CDR3 contains 13 residues. V was shortened by 1 base and J by 2 bases, with 5 bases between the two germline ends. The CDR3 DNA follows: TGTGCCAGCAGTTTAGAGAGAAACACTGAAGCTTTCTTT. This sequence encodes CASSLERNTEAFF.

This clone was seen a single time. The rearrangement links TRBV6-6 to TRBJ2-7, with D hard to call. The CDR3 has 16 residues. The germline V and J ends were trimmed by 0 bases and 0 bases, with 12 bases remaining between them. Looked up from germline, CDR1 is MNHNY and CDR2 is SVGAGI (reference sequence). The CDR3 loop reads CASSYSRADGSYEQYF. In nucleotides, the CDR3 is TGTGCCAGCAGTTACTCTCGGGCGGACGGCTCCTACGAGCAGTACTTC.

The rearrangement joins TRBV30 to TRBJ2-7, with a possible D match to TRBD2 (7 bases). CDR3 size: 13 residues. Germline-derived CDR1 and CDR2 are GTSNPN and SVGIG (reference sequence). The ends were cut back, 5 bases at V and 2 bases at J, with 13 bases in the middle. The chain's CDR3 is CAWSRGGPYEQYF. Written as DNA, the CDR3 is TGTGCCTGGTCTAGGGGGGGACCCTACGAGCAGTACTTC.

The table lists this clone with a count of one. The V gene is TRBV19, the J gene TRBJ1-1, with 7 bases lining up with TRBD1. The germline gives CDR1 LNHDA, CDR2 SQIVND (reference sequence). J gave up 5 bases and V 1 base, and 4 bases lay outside the gene matches. CDR3 size: 14 residues. The CDR3: CASSIAGGITEAFF. The CDR3 region has the DNA TGTGCCAGTAGTATAGCAGGGGGGATAACTGAAGCTTTCTTT.

J is TRBJ1-5 and V is TRBV15; D remains ambiguous. In germline, CDR1 is LNHNV, CDR2 YYDKDF (reference sequence). The CDR3 totals 15 residues. V dropped 0 bases and J dropped 4 bases, with 10 bases sitting between them. Written as DNA, the CDR3 is TGTGCCACCAGCAGAGATCGGCCGGTTAATCAGCCCCAGCATTTT. Protein: CATSRDRPVNQPQHF.

This rearrangement joins TRBV7-9 to TRBJ1-2; perhaps TRBD1 as D (6 bases). This CDR3 comprises 15 residues. From germline, CDR1 is SEHNR and CDR2 FQNEAQ (reference sequence). Trimming removed 1 base from V and 0 bases from J, with 9 bases in between. CDR3 in DNA: TGTGCCAGCAGCTTAGTGCAGGGGTCTAACTATGGCTACACCTTC. It specifies CASSLVQGSNYGYTF.

The J gene is TRBJ2-5, the V gene TRBV7-2, with 8 positions matching TRBD2. This CDR3 contains 15 residues. The V gene's germline CDR1 is SGHTA and CDR2 FQGNSA. Unmatched junction bases numbered 4, after V lost 1 base and J lost 3 bases. The CDR3 nucleotides read TGTGCCAGCAGCTTAGTGGGACTAGGGGAAGAGACCCAGTACTTC. The encoded protein is CASSLVGLGEETQYF. Drawing the rest from reference TRBV7-2 and TRBJ2-5, the complete variable domain is GAGVSQSPSNKVTEKGKDVELRCDPISGHTALYWYRQSLGQGLEFLIYFQGNSAPDKSGLPSDRFSAERTGGSVSTLTIQRTQQEDSAVYLCASSLVGLGEETQYFGPGTRLLVL.

In this sample, this clone turned up a few times. V usage is TRBV5-1 and J usage is TRBJ2-7; D is undetermined. Germline CDR1 reads SGHRS; CDR2 reads YFSETQ. V shed 0 bases and J shed 8 bases, with 15 bases lying between them. CDR3 length equals 14 residues. The CDR3 DNA sequence: TGCGCCAGCAGCTTGGAACCCACCTCCTCGAAGCAGTACTTC. It specifies CASSLEPTSSKQYF.

This chain links TRBV3-1 (or the pseudogene TRBV3-2) with TRBJ2-5, with 8 positions matching TRBD2. Per germline, CDR1 LGHDT and CDR2 YNNKEL (reference sequence). The junction had 7 bases not matched to a gene; V was cut back by 0 bases and J by 4 bases. This CDR3 has 16 residues. The CDR3: CASSQDSKRGRETQYF. In DNA form, the CDR3 reads TGTGCCAGCAGCCAAGATTCTAAGCGGGGGCGAGAGACCCAGTACTTC.

This chain uses TRBV5-1 with TRBJ1-1; the D is unclear. Per germline, CDR1 SGHRS and CDR2 YFSETQ. The CDR3 has 16 amino acids. Trimming removed 4 bases from V and 0 bases from J, with 16 bases in between. CDR3 protein: CASSEGRTGMNTEAFF. The CDR3 DNA reads as TGCGCCAGCAGCGAGGGCCGGACGGGCATGAACACTGAAGCTTTCTTT.

This rearrangement joins TRBV12-5 to TRBJ2-7; 7 positions match TRBD1. The CDR3 has 12 residues. Germline CDR1 LGHNT, CDR2 FRNRAP. The ends lost 1 base at V and 6 bases at J; junction bases unmatched: 0. The chain's CDR3 is CASGLGQGEQYF. The CDR3 nucleotides are TGTGCTAGTGGTTTGGGACAGGGCGAGCAGTACTTC.